This note documents a single T cell receptor (beta chain) sequence. Its antigen is as yet unknown. This entry is derived from a study of graft-versus-host responses after intestinal transplantation. In the study overall: The transplants performed in recipients were multivisceral, liver-intestinal, or isolated intestinal. Anti-thymocyte globulin was used for induction in all recipients, who then took tacrolimus and steroids for about three years.

The table came from immunoSEQ multiplex PCR; TCRdb's copy has only in-frame clones and leaves some out. The table includes about 97,000 clones, around 90% detected once. Germline CDR1 LNHDA, CDR2 SQIVND (reference sequence). V lost 5 bases and J lost 0, with 2 bases in between. CDR3 length: 12 residues. Study-level results: GvH clones appeared in recipient marrow, some first in ileum or blood.

The sequencing here drew on PBMCs, taken just under 460 days after intestinal transplant. This chain links TRBV19 with TRBJ1-5; D not resolved. This TCR was sampled from a human patient who received an intestinal transplant, so some T cells may come from the graft donor. The CDR3 DNA sequence: TGTGCCAGTAGTGATAGCAATCAGCCCCAGCATTTT. Protein: CASSDSNQPQHF.